This T cell receptor beta chain was retrieved from a study of cytomegalovirus exposure and HLA in healthy donors. Amplification used 60 Vbeta primers and 13 Jbeta primers. Authors' data handling: Later work found 74 million or so unique TCR beta chains, with roughly 11 million shared. Sequencing was performed with immunoSEQ multiplex PCR; in TCRdb, only in-frame clones are kept and a portion is missing. From that table come the V and J calls and clone size; the DNA was used to work out D and trimming. This repertoire shows some 100,000 clones, about 77% found once; its top ten account for over 3.5%. Trimming at V came to 5 bases and at J to 7 bases, leaving 5 bases not matched to a gene. In germline, CDR1 is SGHTA, CDR2 FQGNSA. The CDR3 loop spans 14 amino acids.

This chain links TRBV7-2 with TRBJ1-2; 12 bases map to TRBD1. Sequenced input: PBMCs. This receptor was obtained from a woman aged 45-65 years in good health and CMV-seropositive. CDR3 amino acids: CASSRGQGALGYTF. CDR3 DNA: TGTGCCAGCAGCCGGGGACAGGGGGCTCTTGGCTACACCTTC.